This T cell receptor (beta chain) was identified in a study of response to subunit inactivated influenza vaccine. Notes on the study in general: The authors offered the suggestion that each seasonal influenza vaccination recruits few new T cells.

As concerns this clonotype: Its antigen is unknown.

The CDR3 has 15 amino acids. Trimming took 7 bases from V and 0 from J, leaving 12 bases between them. The germline gives CDR1 KGHDR, CDR2 SFDVKD. In TCRdb, the RT-PCR reads were re-called with MiXCR into one record per CDR3 protein. Among about half a million distinct CDR3 sequences listed, around 25% were seen once. This TCR came from a man aged 50 to 59 who received an inactivated influenza vaccine. The chain has TRBV24-1 and TRBJ1-3; TRBD1 might be the D (5 bases). The starting material was CD4+ T cells sorted from PBMCs, obtained 5 to 6 days after vaccination. The CDR3: CATSPGGSSGNTIYF. The CDR3 nucleotides read TGTGCCACCAGCCCGGGGGGGAGCTCTGGAAACACCATATATTTT.